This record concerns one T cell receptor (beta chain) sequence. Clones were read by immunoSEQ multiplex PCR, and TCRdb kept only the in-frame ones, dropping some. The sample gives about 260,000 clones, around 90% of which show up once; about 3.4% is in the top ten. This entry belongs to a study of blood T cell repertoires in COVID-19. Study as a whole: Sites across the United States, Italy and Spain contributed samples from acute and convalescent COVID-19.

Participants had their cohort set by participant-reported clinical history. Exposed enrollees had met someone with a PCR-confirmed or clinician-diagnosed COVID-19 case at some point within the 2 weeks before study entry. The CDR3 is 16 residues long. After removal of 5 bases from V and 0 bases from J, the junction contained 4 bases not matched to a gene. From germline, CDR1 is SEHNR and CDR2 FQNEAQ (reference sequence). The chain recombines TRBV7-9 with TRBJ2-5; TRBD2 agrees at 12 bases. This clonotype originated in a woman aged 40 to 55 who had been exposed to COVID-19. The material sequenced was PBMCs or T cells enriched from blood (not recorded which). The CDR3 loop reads CASSRGTSGYQETQYF. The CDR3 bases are TGTGCCAGCAGCCGAGGGACTAGCGGGTACCAAGAGACCCAGTACTTC.